The rows below give T cell receptor beta chains drawn from one sample of a study of cytomegalovirus exposure and HLA in healthy donors. The data were produced by immunoSEQ multiplex PCR, yet TCRdb's version contains in-frame clones alone and is incomplete. The sample yields around 69,000 clones, 55% to 80% seen once. The source material was PBMCs. These receptors were obtained from a middle-aged man in good health and CMV-seropositive. Both conserved end residues are trimmed from each CDR3. Fields, in order: V gene, J gene, CDR3 protein.

TRBV10-3,TRBJ1-1,AISENQGANTEAF
TRBV30,TRBJ2-7,ACQGFGSGGAYEQY
TRBV19,TRBJ1-1,ASSNSHIRGPTEAF
TRBV6-5,TRBJ2-7,ASSYRGTGDEQY
TRBV29-1,TRBJ1-3,SVEVQGRARGNTIY
TRBV5-6,TRBJ1-4,ASSSLGEGDNEKLF
TRBV2,TRBJ2-5,ASSDLREGETQY
TRBV7-9,TRBJ1-2,ASSIGTGSNYGYT
TRBV30,TRBJ1-2,AWSSGSGYT
TRBV5-1,TRBJ2-1,ASSLGTSGRPRGNEQF
TRBV10-3,TRBJ1-4,ATTAGFEKLF
TRBV6-5,TRBJ1-4,ASSYEGKGEKLF
TRBV11-2,TRBJ1-2,ASTGNGVNYGYT
TRBV28,TRBJ1-1,ASSFLEPNTEAF
TRBV7-9,TRBJ1-1,ASSSWTEPNTEAF
TRBV2,TRBJ2-3,ASREGTDTQY
TRBV11-2,TRBJ2-3,ASSPFGGARTDTQY
TRBV6-1,TRBJ1-1,ASSELQGQVVNTEAF
TRBV27,TRBJ2-1,ASSHGTDNEQF
TRBV7-2,TRBJ1-1,ASSPAGRGYEAF
TRBV29-1,TRBJ2-1,SVWTEQLWGEQF
TRBV29-1,TRBJ2-5,SVRRLAGSGETQY
TRBV28,TRBJ1-2,ASSLATGGFGYGYT
TRBV7-2,TRBJ2-2,ASSFGGGGGSANTGELF
TRBV5-1,TRBJ2-3,ASSLNQDRGPDTQY
TRBV12-5,TRBJ2-1,ASGQYNEQF
TRBV21-1,TRBJ2-3,ASSKGRTTDTQY
TRBV7-2,TRBJ1-1,ASSSRQNTEAF
TRBV19,TRBJ1-2,ASRPGQGDGYT
TRBV27,TRBJ1-2,ASRSLEGDLSQEGYT
TRBV30,TRBJ2-7,AWSVRAGGTSRQY
TRBV4-1,TRBJ2-3,ASSQPSLDTQY